This TCR beta chain was identified during a study of human T cells and chemical hapten exposure. Time point reported: pre-sensitization, week 0. The sample's treatment: therapeutic diphenylcyclopropenone sensitization with weekly scalp DPC. Losses at the gene ends were 7 bases for V and 0 bases for J; bases not matched to a gene: 3. CDR3 size: 13 residues. Germline assignment: CDR1 ENHRY and CDR2 SYGVKD. Unique molecular identifiers were attached to individual cDNA molecules during library preparation. MiXCR, applied by TCRdb to the RACE reads, yields one record per CDR3 protein. Here the sample spans 250,000 or so distinct CDR3 sequences, roughly 8% being singletons. This clonotype appeared many times.

Sequencing was performed on whole blood, taken in connection with sensitization to the hapten diphenylcyclopropenone (DPC). V and J are TRBV10-3 and TRBJ2-7, with 7 bases fitting TRBD2. The TCR comes from a man aged 18 to 30 with alopecia areata. Some clones in this sample may be carry-over from other donors' samples. CDR3 in DNA: TGTGCCATCACGGGGGGTTTCTCCTACGAGCAGTACTTC. It is translated as CAITGGFSYEQYF.